The text below deals with one T cell receptor beta chain. Its specificity is unknown. The germline gene is not matched at one end of the junction; a read error may be the cause. These data belong to a study of cytomegalovirus exposure and HLA in healthy donors. About the research overall: Among the 300 to 400 donors who were genotyped, about 80% fell in the genetic ancestry cluster that is associated with self-reported Caucasian donors.

CDR3 size: 15 residues. The germline V gene encodes CDR1 SGHAT and CDR2 FQNNGV. Study conclusions and caveats: Some V segments, TRBV6-2 and TRBV6-3 among them, were indistinguishable and were therefore excluded. Among the most significant clusters, several appeared linked to common viral pathogens in a later analysis.

The study ran its PCR with 60 Vbeta and 13 Jbeta primers. The protocol was immunoSEQ multiplex PCR, while the TCRdb copy is restricted to in-frame clones and leaves out a portion. The data hold about 100,000 clones, with about 81% observed a single time. J is TRBJ2-6 and V is TRBV11-2; tentative D call: TRBD1 (5 bases). The clonotype comes from a man aged 25-45 years in good health and CMV-seropositive. The sample consisted of PBMCs. The CDR3, as DNA: TGTGCCAGCAGCACTCGACAAGCTGGGGCCAACGGCCTGACTTTC. It specifies CASSTRQAGANGLTF.